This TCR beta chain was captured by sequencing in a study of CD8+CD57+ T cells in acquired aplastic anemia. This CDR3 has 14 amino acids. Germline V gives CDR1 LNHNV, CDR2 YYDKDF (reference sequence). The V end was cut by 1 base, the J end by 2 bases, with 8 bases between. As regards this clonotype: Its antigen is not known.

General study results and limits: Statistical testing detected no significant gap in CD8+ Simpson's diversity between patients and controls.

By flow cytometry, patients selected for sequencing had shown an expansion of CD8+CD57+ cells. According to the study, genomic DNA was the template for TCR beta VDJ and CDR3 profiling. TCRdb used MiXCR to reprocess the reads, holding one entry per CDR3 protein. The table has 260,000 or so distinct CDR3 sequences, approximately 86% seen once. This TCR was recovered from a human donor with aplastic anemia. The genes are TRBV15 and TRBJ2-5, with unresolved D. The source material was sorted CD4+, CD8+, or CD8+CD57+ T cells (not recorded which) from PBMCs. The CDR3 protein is CATSRVVGQETQYF. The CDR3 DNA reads TGTGCCACCAGCAGAGTCGTCGGGCAAGAGACCCAGTACTTC.